Listed here is a single T cell receptor (beta chain). Seattle participants joined during active infection and were tracked over time. This sample stems from a study of blood T cell repertoires in COVID-19. The wider study: The samples span acute and convalescent COVID-19 from the United States, Italy and Spain. T cells, B-cell-depleted T cells, or PBMCs supplied cDNA or gDNA.

Original processing notes: It was from reference gene primer amplification that nucleated cell counts were estimated. Repertoires were generated with immunoSEQ multiplex PCR, while TCRdb's copy carries only in-frame clones and drops some. Clonal size and the V and J genes are those of that table, whereas D and trimming came from the DNA. The sample consists of 150,000 to 180,000 clones, approximately 83% of them appearing once. The sample consisted of peripheral blood. The sequence came from a woman in her fifties or sixties with COVID-19, enrolled during active disease.

The CDR3 DNA reads TGTGCCAGCGGCTTATCCCCAGGGGTTGTGGCAGATACGCAGTATTTT. This sequence encodes CASGLSPGVVADTQYF. The V call is TRBV27, the J call TRBJ2-3; D is possibly TRBD1 (6 bases). V shed 8 bases and J shed 4 bases, with 22 bases lying between them. Per the germline V gene, CDR1 is MNHEY and CDR2 is SMNVEV (reference sequence). This CDR3 is 16 amino acids long.